Each of the 26 T cell receptor beta chains below was sequenced from the same sample in a study of type 1 and type 2 diabetes patients (dated by TCRdb to the mid-2010s). The sequencer listed for this sample is Illumina MiSeq. Genomic DNA from sorted T cell subsets served as template for TCRbeta CDR3 amplification. The TCRbeta CDR3 region was amplified by multiplex PCR with 30 forward and 13 reverse primers. TCRdb took the public reads, trimmed them with fastp at Q25, ran MiXCR for clone calling and kept in-frame beta chains. Rows are unified per CDR3 protein, each entry keeping the most common DNA and genes. In this sample the table shows under 300,000 distinct CDR3 sequences, more than 45% of which occur a single time. Clones ranked in the top ten supply roughly an eighth of the sample. Input material: peripheral blood mononuclear cells (PBMCs). The receptors originated from a man younger than 35 with type 2 diabetes.

This clonotype was counted between two and nine times. The chain joins TRBV7-9 to TRBJ2-7, with D perhaps being TRBD1 or TRBD2 (5 bases each). The V end was cut by 3 bases, the J end by 0 bases, with 18 bases between. Germline CDR1 reads SEHNR; CDR2 reads FQNEAQ (reference sequence). CDR3 length: 17 residues. The CDR3 sequence is CASSFGTQRESSYEQYF. As DNA, the CDR3 is TGTGCCAGCAGCTTCGGGACGCAGAGAGAGAGCTCCTACGAGCAGTACTTC.

This clonotype was seen a few times. The chain employs TRBV4-1 and TRBJ1-5, with a weak D call TRBD1 (5 bases). The CDR3 contains 15 residues. The germline CDR1 and CDR2 sequences are MGHRA and YSYEKL. V was shortened by 0 bases and J by 4 bases, with 10 bases between the two germline ends. The CDR3: CASSQDWSGNQPQHF. The CDR3 nucleotides are TGCGCCAGCAGCCAAGATTGGTCAGGGAATCAGCCCCAGCATTTT.

The chain couples TRBV6-4 to TRBJ2-1, with 8 positions matching TRBD2. From germline, CDR1 is MRHNA and CDR2 SNTAGT. V dropped 7 bases and J dropped 5; count of bases not matched to a gene: 7. CDR3 size: 14 residues. The CDR3, as DNA: TGTGCCAGCAAAGCGGGAGTGACGAACAATGAGCAGTTCTTC. It translates to CASKAGVTNNEQFF.

J is TRBJ2-3 and V is TRBV29-1; 11 nucleotides agree with TRBD1. The CDR3 length is 14 residues. The V gene end was trimmed by 8 bases and the J gene end by 7 bases; junction bases not matched to a gene: 11. CDR1 and CDR2 (germline): SQVTM, ANQGSEA. In DNA, the CDR3 is TGCAGCCTCCTTGGGGGACAGGGGGAGAATACGCAGTATTTT. Its translation is CSLLGGQGENTQYF.

The J gene is TRBJ2-7, the V gene TRBV6-6, with D perhaps TRBD1 or TRBD2 (5 bases each). CDR1 and CDR2 from the germline V gene are MNHNY and SVGAGI (reference sequence). V gave up 7 bases and J gave up 4 bases, with 17 bases separating them. This CDR3 comprises 14 residues. CDR3 amino acids: CASTETGPQYEQYF. The CDR3 nucleotides read TGTGCCAGCACCGAAACGGGGCCCCAATACGAGCAGTACTTC.

At least ten counts were recorded for this clonotype. The V and J genes are TRBV7-3 and TRBJ2-6, with TRBD1 as a possible D gene (6 bases). The V end lost 4 bases, the J end lost 4 bases, and 11 bases lay between the germline ends. Germline V gene sequence: CDR1 SGHTA, CDR2 FQGTGA. The CDR3 is 15 residues long. As DNA, the CDR3 is TGTGCCAGCAGCTCCCAGGGGTTGGGGGCCAACGTCCTGACTTTC. Translation gives CASSSQGLGANVLTF.

This chain joins TRBV7-3 and TRBJ2-1, with 8 bases matching TRBD2. CDR1 and CDR2 from the germline V gene are SGHTA and FQGTGA. The junction had 10 bases not matched to a gene; V was cut back by 2 bases and J by 7 bases. The CDR3 contains 16 residues. CDR3 region: CASSLGSGAGVNEQFF. The CDR3 nucleotides read TGTGCCAGCAGCTTAGGAAGTGGAGCGGGAGTTAATGAGCAGTTCTTC.

On this clonotype itself: In this CDR3 the conserved last residue, phenylalanine or tryptophan, is missing, so a read error is likely. The CDR3 region has the DNA TGTGCCAGTATGGACAGGCTCACCTACGAGCAGTACCTC. It specifies CASMDRLTYEQYL. J is TRBJ2-7 and V is TRBV19; 7 bases are a match to TRBD1. The germline CDR1 and CDR2 sequences are LNHDA and SQIVND (reference sequence). V dropped 7 bases and J dropped 2; count of bases not matched to a gene: 5. CDR3 length: 13 amino acids.

This clonotype appeared many times. J is TRBJ2-2 and V is TRBV7-8; D is uncertain. Germline values: CDR1 SGHVS, CDR2 FQNEAQ. Trimming took 0 bases from V and 8 from J, leaving 10 bases between them. This CDR3 has 14 amino acids. The CDR3 sequence is CASSLAQGWGELFF. The DNA for the CDR3 is TGTGCCAGCAGCTTAGCGCAAGGGTGGGGGGAGCTGTTTTTT.

A word on this clonotype: A read error may be the cause here, since a much bigger clone is one base away. This likely comes from a read error, as the CDR3 has no conserved phenylalanine or tryptophan at its end. The chain combines TRBV30 with TRBJ2-7, with 11 bases lining up with TRBD1. Germline-derived CDR1 and CDR2 are GTSNPN and SVGIG (reference sequence). The CDR3 sequence is 16 residues long. The trim removed 2 bases at V and 3 bases at J, leaving 9 bases unmatched. This chain's CDR3 is CAWSSSSGTGGYEQYL. In DNA form, the CDR3 reads TGTGCCTGGAGTTCCTCCTCCGGGACAGGGGGCTACGAGCAGTACCTC.

The V gene is TRBV28, the J gene TRBJ1-5, with 8 nucleotides matching TRBD1. The CDR3 runs 14 residues. Germline loops: CDR1 MDHEN, CDR2 SYDVKM. V trimming: 4 bases; J trimming: 7 bases; junction bases outside the gene matches: 6. CDR3 DNA sequence: TGTGCCAGCAGTTCCCAGGGGGCAAGGCAGCCCCAGCATTTT. Protein: CASSSQGARQPQHF.

This clonotype was observed a handful of times. V is TRBV7-2 and J is TRBJ2-5, with 9 bases matching TRBD2. The CDR3 spans 16 residues. The V gene end was trimmed by 5 bases and the J gene end by 1 base; junction bases not matched to a gene: 8. Germline values: CDR1 SGHTA, CDR2 FQGNSA. CDR3 nucleotides: TGTGCCAGCAGCCCCAGACTAGCGGATTTCCAAGAGACCCAGTACTTC. Encoded protein: CASSPRLADFQETQYF. The full variable domain, with the rest looked up from reference TRBV7-2 and TRBJ2-5, is GAGVSQSPSNKVTEKGKDVELRCDPISGHTALYWYRQSLGQGLEFLIYFQGNSAPDKSGLPSDRFSAERTGGSVSTLTIQRTQQEDSAVYLCASSPRLADFQETQYFGPGTRLLVL.

The chain couples TRBV9 to TRBJ2-5, with D perhaps TRBD2 (6 bases). V shed 0 bases and J shed 5 bases, with 17 bases lying between them. The CDR3 contains 16 residues. CDR1 and CDR2 (germline): SGDLS, YYNGEE. Written as DNA, the CDR3 is TGTGCCAGCAGCGTAGCGAGGGAGGAGGGCGAGGAGACCCAGTACTTC. Translated: CASSVAREEGEETQYF.

The J gene is TRBJ1-6, the V gene TRBV11-2; 12 nucleotides line up with TRBD1. CDR3 length equals 16 residues. The germline gives CDR1 SGHAT, CDR2 FQNNGV. V lost 0 bases, J lost 9 bases, and 3 bases stayed unmatched. In DNA, the CDR3 is TGTGCCAGCAGCTTAGAGGGACAGGGGGCGAGTTCACCCCTCCACTTT. Its translation: CASSLEGQGASSPLHF.

V is TRBV12-3 or TRBV12-4 and J is TRBJ1-2, with a tentative D call TRBD1 (5 bases). Trimming stripped 3 bases from V and 4 bases from J, with 27 bases between. The CDR3 contains 19 residues. The CDR3 is CASSLVLPGLLSRIYGYTF. In nucleotides, the CDR3 is TGTGCCAGCAGTTTGGTGCTTCCGGGACTTTTGTCGAGAATCTATGGCTACACCTTC.

V usage is TRBV2 and J usage is TRBJ1-1; D not certain. The V end lost 8 bases, the J end lost 5 bases, and 15 bases lay between the germline ends. Looked up from germline, CDR1 is SNHLY and CDR2 is FYNNEI. The CDR3 contains 13 residues. This chain's CDR3 is CASHSDPQTEAFF. CDR3 in DNA: TGTGCCAGCCACTCCGACCCCCAAACTGAAGCTTTCTTT.

This clonotype was counted a few times. The genes are TRBV12-3 or TRBV12-4 and TRBJ2-1, with D uncertain. The CDR3 has 10 residues. V lost 3 bases and J lost 6, with 0 bases in between. The CDR3 loop is CASSFNEQFF. The DNA of the CDR3 is TGTGCCAGCAGTTTCAATGAGCAGTTCTTC.

The table lists this clonotype with a few counts. In nucleotides, the CDR3 is TGCAGCGTTGGGAGAGGACCCTACGAGCAGTACTTC. Its protein is CSVGRGPYEQYF. The rearrangement uses TRBV29-1 and TRBJ2-7; no reliable D call. CDR3 size: 12 residues. V lost 4 bases and J 2 bases, leaving 9 bases between the germline ends. Germline lookup yields CDR1 SQVTM and CDR2 ANQGSEA.

This clonotype has a count of ten or more. The rearrangement uses TRBV2 and TRBJ1-2, with D perhaps matching TRBD1 (5 bases). V was clipped by 7 bases and J by 3 bases, with 12 bases between them. The V gene's germline CDR1 is SNHLY and CDR2 FYNNEI. This CDR3 has 13 amino acids. For the CDR3, the DNA is TGTGCCAGCAAACCAAGGGGCGACTATGGCTACACCTTC. This encodes CASKPRGDYGYTF.

The chain has TRBV10-3 and TRBJ2-5; the D call may be TRBD1 or TRBD2 (6 bases each). CDR1 is ENHRY, CDR2 SYGVKD, per germline. This CDR3 has 13 residues. V was clipped by 4 bases and J by 5 bases, with 11 bases between them. In DNA form, the CDR3 reads TGTGCCATCAGTGGGGGGGCTGACGAGACCCAGTACTTC. This translates into CAISGGADETQYF.

To note about this clonotype: Its ends do not fully match the called genes, so a read error is possible. The chain uses TRBV4-1 and TRBJ2-1; 7 bases are shared with TRBD1. Germline CDR1 reads MGHRA; CDR2 reads YSYEKL. The CDR3 runs to 13 residues. CDR3: CASSHPGGNEQFF. DNA for the CDR3: TGTGCCAGCAGCCACCCAGGGGGCAATGAGCAGTTCTTC.

Only a few counts were recorded for this clonotype. The gene calls are TRBV7-3 and TRBJ1-2, with 7 bases lining up with TRBD1. CDR3 length: 14 amino acids. Unmatched junction bases numbered 11, after V lost 6 bases and J lost 7 bases. CDR1 and CDR2 (germline): SGHTA, FQGTGA. The CDR3: CASSSAKTGLGYTF. In nucleotides, the CDR3 is TGTGCCAGCAGTTCCGCCAAGACAGGGCTTGGCTACACCTTC.

The count of this clonotype is one. The chain employs TRBV10-3 and TRBJ2-5; D gene ambiguous. Trimming removed 5 bases at V and 4 bases at J, with 5 bases between. This CDR3 has 11 residues. CDR1 is ENHRY and CDR2 is SYGVKD in the germline V gene. The CDR3 loop is CAISFGETQYF. The DNA for the CDR3 is TGTGCCATCAGTTTCGGAGAGACCCAGTACTTC.

Note on this clonotype: A single base separates this from a much larger clone, so it may be a read error. The chain is built from TRBV2 and TRBJ2-7, with a possible D match to TRBD2 (6 bases). The CDR3 has 13 amino acids. The germline gives CDR1 SNHLY, CDR2 FYNNEI. The chain's CDR3 is CTSRDGSSYEQYF. CDR3 in DNA: TGTACCAGCAGGGACGGGAGCTCCTACGAGCAGTACTTC.

This clonotype has more than one count but fewer than ten. The rearrangement uses TRBV20-1 and TRBJ2-7; D unresolved. From germline, CDR1 is DFQATT and CDR2 SNEGSKA (reference sequence). This CDR3 contains 11 residues. Deletions cut 6 bases from V and 4 bases from J, with 10 bases between. The CDR3 bases are TGCAGTGCCACCGACGGTTACGAGCAGTACTTC. It specifies CSATDGYEQYF.

This clonotype was detected only once. The V and J genes are TRBV19 and TRBJ2-3, with 9 bases identical to TRBD2. In germline, CDR1 is LNHDA, CDR2 SQIVND (reference sequence). V lost 2 bases, J lost 3 bases, and 15 bases stayed unmatched. The CDR3 runs 19 residues. The CDR3 sequence: CASSIKGRRLAGITDTQYF. Here the CDR3 DNA reads TGTGCCAGTAGTATAAAGGGGAGGAGGCTAGCGGGGATAACAGATACGCAGTATTTT.